Listed below are T cell receptor beta chains from one sample, sequenced in a study of glioma-infiltrating T cells after dendritic cell vaccination. Produced via immunoSEQ multiplex PCR; TCRdb's table is partial and in-frame only. The sample consists of fewer than 85,000 clones, approximately 80% of them appearing once. The material was blood, obtained before dendritic cell vaccination. The receptors here all came from a human donor with glioblastoma. The CDR3 runs from the conserved cysteine through the conserved F or W. The D gene is left open where the match is weak. The size field is filled for only some rows; it gives once, few, many or a size class.

clone_size cdr3_length d_call j_call v_call cdr3_aa cdr3_nt
NA 14 TRBD1 TRBJ2-5 TRBV18 CASSPTGAQETQYF TGTGCCAGCTCACCAACAGGGGCCCAAGAGACCCAGTACTTC
NA 14 NA TRBJ2-5 TRBV6-6 CASKGRGYQETQYF TGTGCCAGCAAGGGCAGGGGCTACCAAGAGACCCAGTACTTC
NA 13 NA TRBJ1-2 TRBV29-1 CSVEDEANYGYTF TGCAGCGTTGAAGATGAAGCGAACTATGGCTACACCTTC
NA 14 NA TRBJ2-7 TRBV2 CASMKGRSSYEQYF TGTGCCAGCATGAAGGGGAGGAGCTCCTACGAGCAGTACTTC
NA 12 NA TRBJ2-1 TRBV7-2 CASSFNLREQFF TGTGCCAGCAGCTTTAATCTCAGGGAGCAGTTCTTC
NA 15 TRBD2 TRBJ2-3 TRBV7-2 CASSFLAGGTDTQYF TGTGCCAGCAGCTTTCTAGCGGGGGGCACAGATACGCAGTATTTT
NA 13 TRBD1 TRBJ1-2 TRBV5-1 CASSLGGQTGYTF TGCGCCAGCAGCTTGGGGGGACAGACCGGCTACACCTTC
NA 15 TRBD1 TRBJ2-3 TRBV11-3 CASSLNRGLADTQYF TGTGCCAGCAGCTTAAACAGGGGGCTGGCAGATACGCAGTATTTT
many 16 TRBD2 TRBJ2-1 TRBV7-9 CASSLVGSGALNEQFF TGTGCCAGCAGCTTAGTTGGTAGCGGGGCCCTCAATGAGCAGTTCTTC
NA 17 NA TRBJ1-5 TRBV19 CASSIDGRGYVNQPQHF TGTGCCAGTAGTATAGACGGCAGGGGATACGTCAATCAGCCCCAGCATTTT
NA 18 TRBD1 TRBJ1-3 TRBV9 CASSVGTGGFSSGNTIYF TGTGCCAGCAGCGTGGGGACAGGGGGCTTCAGCTCTGGAAACACCATATATTTT